The present entry profiles one TCR beta chain with its context. Antigen specificity is unknown. The method was immunoSEQ multiplex PCR; TCRdb's version includes in-frame clones alone and lacks a portion of them. The data hold tens of thousands of clones, with 75% to 95% observed a single time. These data belong to a study of T cell responses to AZD1222 COVID-19 vaccine. Study outcomes and limitations: Distributed over spike, vaccine-associated CD4 TCRs predominated at 160-218 and 743-854. Baseline seropositivity characterized only a handful of AZD1222 recipients. Clonal diversity was possibly underestimated, and the donors were mostly white British, with more females. A rise in Spike-specific TCR breadth and depth followed two AZD1222 doses.

The TCR originated in an adult who received the MenACWY meningococcal vaccine as a control. The source material was peripheral blood, sampled 28 days after the second dose of the MenACWY control vaccine.

CDR3 region: CATSRGQNTGELFF. The CDR3, as DNA: TGTGCCACCAGCAGAGGACAGAACACCGGGGAGCTGTTTTTT. The rearrangement links TRBV15 to TRBJ2-2; no clear D. The V gene lost 1 base and the J gene lost 1 base, with 4 bases spanning the gap. The CDR3 spans 14 residues. The V gene's germline CDR1 is LNHNV and CDR2 YYDKDF (reference sequence).